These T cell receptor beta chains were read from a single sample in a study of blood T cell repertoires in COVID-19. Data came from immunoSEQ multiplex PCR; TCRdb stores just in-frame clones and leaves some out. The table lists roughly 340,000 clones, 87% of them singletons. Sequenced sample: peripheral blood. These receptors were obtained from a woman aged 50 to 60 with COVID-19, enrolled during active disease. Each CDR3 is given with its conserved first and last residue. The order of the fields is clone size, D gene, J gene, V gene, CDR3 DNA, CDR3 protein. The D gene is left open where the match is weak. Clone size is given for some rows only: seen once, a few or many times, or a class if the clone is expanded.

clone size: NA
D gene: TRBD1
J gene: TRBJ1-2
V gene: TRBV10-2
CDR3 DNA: TGCGCCAGCACCCTTTTCGGACAGGGGGAAAAGATAGGTGGCTACACCTTC
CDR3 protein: CASTLFGQGEKIGGYTF

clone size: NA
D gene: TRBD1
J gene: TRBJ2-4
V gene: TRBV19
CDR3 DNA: TGTGCCAGTAGTGGGACAGGGCTAGCCAAAAACATTCAGTACTTC
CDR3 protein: CASSGTGLAKNIQYF

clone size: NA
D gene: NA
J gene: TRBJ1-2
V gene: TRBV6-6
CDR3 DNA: TGTGCCAGCAGAAACGATCAGGGTTGGGATGGCTACACCTTC
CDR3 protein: CASRNDQGWDGYTF

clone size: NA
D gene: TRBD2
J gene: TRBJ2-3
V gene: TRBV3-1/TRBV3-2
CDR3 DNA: TGTGCCAGCAGCCAAGACAAAGATCTGTTTAGCGGGAGGGCCCTCACAGATACGCAGTATTTT
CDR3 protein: CASSQDKDLFSGRALTDTQYF

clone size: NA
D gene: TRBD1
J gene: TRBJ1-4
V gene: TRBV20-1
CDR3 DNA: TGCAGTGCTAGTGGGACAGGGGGCCGGACTAATGAAAAACTGTTTTTT
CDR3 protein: CSASGTGGRTNEKLFF

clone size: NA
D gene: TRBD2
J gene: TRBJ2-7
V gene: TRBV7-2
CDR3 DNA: TGTGCCAGCAGCTTAGCATACGGCGGGAGCCACGAGCAGTACTTC
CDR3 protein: CASSLAYGGSHEQYF

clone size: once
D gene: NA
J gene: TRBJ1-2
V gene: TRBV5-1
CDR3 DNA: TGCGCCAGCAGCTTGGGGGGCTTGAACTATGGCTACACCTTC
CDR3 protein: CASSLGGLNYGYTF

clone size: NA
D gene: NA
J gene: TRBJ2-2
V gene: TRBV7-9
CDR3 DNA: TGTGCCAGCAGCTTAGTTATATCGGGGGAGCTGTTTTTT
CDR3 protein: CASSLVISGELFF

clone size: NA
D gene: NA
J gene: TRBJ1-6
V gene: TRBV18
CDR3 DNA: TGTGCCAGCTCACCGACAGACCTGGGTTCACCCCTCCACTTT
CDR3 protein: CASSPTDLGSPLHF

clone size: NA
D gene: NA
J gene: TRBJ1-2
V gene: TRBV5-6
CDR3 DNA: TGTGCCAGCAGCCGCCCGACAGAAGACTATGGCTACACCTTC
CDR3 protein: CASSRPTEDYGYTF

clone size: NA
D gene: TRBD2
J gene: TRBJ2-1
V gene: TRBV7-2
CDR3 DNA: TGTGCCAGCAGCTTAGCAAAGAGGACTAGCGGGAGAGGGGCCCCGGGGGATGAGCAGTTCTTC
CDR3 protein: CASSLAKRTSGRGAPGDEQFF

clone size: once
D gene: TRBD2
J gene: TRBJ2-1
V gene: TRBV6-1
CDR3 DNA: TGTGCCAGCAGTGAACAGCGGGAATTCTACAATGAGCAGTTCTTC
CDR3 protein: CASSEQREFYNEQFF

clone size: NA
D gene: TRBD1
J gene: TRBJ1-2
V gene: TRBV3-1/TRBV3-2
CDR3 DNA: TGTGCCAGCAGCCAGGGGACAGGGAGAGGGAACTATGGCTACACCTTC
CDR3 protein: CASSQGTGRGNYGYTF

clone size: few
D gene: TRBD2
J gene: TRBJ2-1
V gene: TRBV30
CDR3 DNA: TGTGCCTGGAGTCCGTGGACTAGCGGGGTCTACAATGAGCAGTTCTTC
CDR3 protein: CAWSPWTSGVYNEQFF

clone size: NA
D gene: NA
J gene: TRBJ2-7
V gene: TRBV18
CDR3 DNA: TGTGCCAGCTCACCGGGTCTAGCCTACGAGCAGTACTTC
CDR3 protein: CASSPGLAYEQYF

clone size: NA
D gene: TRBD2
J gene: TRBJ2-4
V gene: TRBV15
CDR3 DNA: TGTGCCACCAGAACACTAGCGGGAGGAGGCAAAAACATTCAGTACTTC
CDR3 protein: CATRTLAGGGKNIQYF

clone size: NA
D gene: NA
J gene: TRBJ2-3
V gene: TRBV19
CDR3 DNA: TGTGCCAGTAGTTTTACAGGGATCGTGGATACGCAGTATTTT
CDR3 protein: CASSFTGIVDTQYF

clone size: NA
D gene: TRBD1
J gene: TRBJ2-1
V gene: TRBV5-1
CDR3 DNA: TGCGCCAGCAGCTTGGATGAGACAGGGTACAATGAGCAGTTCTTC
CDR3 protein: CASSLDETGYNEQFF

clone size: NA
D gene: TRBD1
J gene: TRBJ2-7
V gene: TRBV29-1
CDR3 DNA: TGCAGCGTTGAAGAAGAGACAGGGGGAAACTACGAGCAGTACTTC
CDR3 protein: CSVEEETGGNYEQYF

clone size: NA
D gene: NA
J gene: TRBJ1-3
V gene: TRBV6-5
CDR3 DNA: TGTGCCAGCACCGGGAGGGCAATGGGAAACACCATATATTTT
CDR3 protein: CASTGRAMGNTIYF